One sample yielded the 16 T cell receptor delta chains listed below, sequenced in a study of gamma-delta chains in newborns, infants, children. TCRdb re-identified clones in the reads via CATT. The sample gives about 6,900 delta-chain clones, approximately 10% of which show up once; 6% to 8.5% is in the top ten. The specimen was blood. These receptors were taken from a child who was a newborn, infant or young child, either healthy, febrile or measles-vaccinated (not recorded which).

This clone was observed a handful of times. This rearrangement joins TRDV2 to TRDJ1; TRDD3 might be the D (6 bases). In germline, CDR1 is GEAIGNYY, CDR2 EKD. The CDR3 extends over 16 amino acids. V shed 0 bases and J shed 1 base, with 14 bases lying between them. The CDR3 coding sequence is TGTGCCTGTGACACCGTTTGGGGGTCCTCCACCGATAAACTCATCTTT. It specifies CACDTVWGSSTDKLIF.

This clone is medium-sized within its sample. The sample contains more than one DNA sequence encoding this CDR3. The V gene is TRDV2, the J gene TRDJ2, with 13 positions matching TRDD3. CDR3 length: 14 amino acids. V was clipped by 3 bases and J by 8 bases; unmatched bases: 2. The germline V gene encodes CDR1 GEAIGNYY and CDR2 EKD. The CDR3 sequence: CACDVLGDTAQLFF. The CDR3 region has the DNA TGTGCCTGTGACGTACTGGGGGATACGGCACAACTCTTCTTT.

For this clone: Only one base separates this from a far larger clonotype, so it likely reflects a read error. Within the sample, other DNA sequences also encode this same CDR3. CDR3 DNA: TGCGCCTGTGACACCGGGAAACTACTGGGGGATAGACCCGATAAACTCATCTTT. Translation gives CACDTGKLLGDRPDKLIF. The genes are TRDV2 and TRDJ1; TRDD3 matches 11 bases. The germline gives CDR1 GEAIGNYY, CDR2 EKD. The CDR3 covers 18 residues.

Concerning this clone itself: One end of the junction is discordant with germline, which a read error may explain. This chain uses TRDV2 with TRDJ1; 10 bases map to TRDD3. The CDR3 is made up of 16 amino acids. The germline CDR1 and CDR2 sequences are GEAIGNYY and EKD. CDR3 residues: CACDTVGDTRTDKPIF. The CDR3 DNA sequence: TGTGCCTGTGACACCGTGGGGGATACCCGCACCGATAAACCCATCTTT.

This clone showed up just a few times. J is TRDJ1 and V is TRDV2, with TRDD3 matching 7 bases. CDR3 length equals 19 residues. CDR1 and CDR2 (germline): GEAIGNYY, EKD. J gave up 4 bases and V 4 bases, and 23 bases lay outside the gene matches. The CDR3 DNA reads TGTGCCTGTGATACACCTTGGGGGGGGATCAATGCCAGCGTCGATAAACTCATCTTT. Its translation is CACDTPWGGINASVDKLIF.

This clone counts as medium-sized. This chain links TRDV2 with TRDJ1, with 9 bases aligning to TRDD3. The CDR3 runs 17 residues. V was pared by 3 bases and J by 0 bases, with 10 bases of the junction left unmatched. Germline V CDR1 and CDR2: GEAIGNYY, EKD. The CDR3 loop is CACDPLGDGRYTDKLIF. DNA for the CDR3: TGTGCCTGTGACCCGCTGGGGGATGGAAGGTACACCGATAAACTCATCTTT.

In this sample, this clone turned up a few times. The rearrangement uses TRDV2 and TRDJ3; the match to TRDD3 covers 8 bases. This CDR3 comprises 20 residues. The germline V gene has CDR1 GEAIGNYY and CDR2 EKD. The V and J ends lost 0 bases and 0 bases, in that order; junction bases with no gene match: 9. CDR3 sequence reads: CACDTPTGGPSSWDTRQMFF. The CDR3 bases are TGTGCCTGTGACACCCCAACTGGGGGGCCGAGCTCCTGGGACACCCGACAGATGTTTTTC.

Here the CDR3 DNA reads TGTGCCTGTGACAAACTGGGGGATCAGGCGTCCACCGATAAACTCATCTTT. Encoded protein: CACDKLGDQASTDKLIF. This rearrangement joins TRDV2 to TRDJ1, with 10 nucleotides matching TRDD3. The germline V gene encodes CDR1 GEAIGNYY and CDR2 EKD. J was trimmed by 1 base and V by 2 bases; bases with no gene match: 9. The CDR3 covers 17 residues.

The V and J genes are TRDV2 and TRDJ1, with 10 nucleotides matching TRDD3. The CDR3 is made up of 16 amino acids. V lost 3 bases and J lost 2; bases outside the gene matches: 8. Germline V gives CDR1 GEAIGNYY, CDR2 EKD. The CDR3 DNA reads as TGTGCCTGTGACTCCCTGGGGGATAGTCGGACCGATAAACTCATCTTT. Translated, it gives CACDSLGDSRTDKLIF.

This clone occurred a few times. V is TRDV2 and J is TRDJ3, with no clear D. In germline, CDR1 is GEAIGNYY, CDR2 EKD. Between the trimmed V and J ends, which lost 0 bases and 0 bases, there was a span of 14 bases. This CDR3 has 19 amino acids. CDR3 in amino acids: CACDTVLRETSWDTRQMFF. The CDR3 bases are TGTGCCTGTGACACCGTTCTGAGGGAAACCTCCTGGGACACCCGACAGATGTTTTTC.

This clone has only a few counts. One junction end does not reproduce the germline sequence, and a read error may be involved. The sample carries other DNA sequences with the same CDR3. The genes are TRDV2 and TRDJ1; TRDD3 aligns across 7 bases. Germline V gene data show CDR1 as GEAIGNYY and CDR2 as EKD. The CDR3 runs to 20 residues. The CDR3 loop is CACDTVPALGIGSQRDKLIF. Written as DNA, the CDR3 is TGCGCCTGTGACACCGTCCCCGCACTGGGGATAGGATCCCAGCGCGATAAACTCATCTTT.

This chain joins TRDV2 and TRDJ1; no definite D call. V was shortened by 0 bases and J by 7 bases, with 20 bases between the two germline ends. This CDR3 has 16 amino acids. Germline lookup yields CDR1 GEAIGNYY and CDR2 EKD. CDR3 coding DNA: TGTGCCTGTGACACCCTCTCCCCAGGATCCGGGACTAAACTCATCTTT. As protein: CACDTLSPGSGTKLIF.

Details on this clone: The junction departs from germline at one end; a sequencing error may be responsible. The chain uses TRDV2 and TRDJ3, with D possibly TRDD3 on 5 matching bases. The J gene was missing in TCRdb and was found by matching the end of the DNA to germline. The germline V gene encodes CDR1 GEAIGNYY and CDR2 EKD. The CDR3 contains 19 residues. The CDR3 loop reads CACDKVDTTPSWDTRKMFF. In DNA form, the CDR3 reads TGTGCCTGTGATAAGGTGGACACCACCCCGTCCTGGGACACCCGAAAGATGTTTTTC.

This clone was detected a few times. J is TRDJ2 and V is TRDV2; 11 nucleotides match TRDD3. With 0 bases clipped from V and 8 bases from J, the junction kept 7 bases outside the gene matches. Germline values: CDR1 GEAIGNYY, CDR2 EKD. The CDR3 spans 16 residues. CDR3 protein: CACDTLGDTMVAQLFF. The CDR3 DNA sequence: TGTGCCTGTGACACCCTGGGGGATACAATGGTGGCACAACTCTTCTTT.

There are a few counts of this clone. The same CDR3 arises from other DNA sequences in this sample as well. The chain employs TRDV2 and TRDJ1, with 12 bases matching TRDD3. V shed 0 bases, J shed 4 bases, and the junction held 11 bases outside the gene matches. This CDR3 has 18 amino acids. Germline CDR1 and CDR2: GEAIGNYY and EKD. CDR3 in DNA: TGTGCCTGTGACACCTTAGCTGGGGGATACGAAGGGGGCGATAAACTCATCTTT. This translates into CACDTLAGGYEGGDKLIF.

This clone is termed medium-sized (0.01 to 0.1%). This rearrangement joins TRDV1 to TRDJ1; TRDD2 agrees at 9 bases. There are 17 residues in the CDR3. With 4 bases clipped from V and 7 bases from J, the junction kept 16 bases outside the gene matches. Germline lookup yields CDR1 TSWWSYY and CDR2 QGS. This CDR3 is CALGGPFLRPPRGKLIF. The CDR3 nucleotides read TGTGCTCTTGGGGGGCCCTTCCTACGCCCCCCCCGCGGTAAACTCATCTTT.